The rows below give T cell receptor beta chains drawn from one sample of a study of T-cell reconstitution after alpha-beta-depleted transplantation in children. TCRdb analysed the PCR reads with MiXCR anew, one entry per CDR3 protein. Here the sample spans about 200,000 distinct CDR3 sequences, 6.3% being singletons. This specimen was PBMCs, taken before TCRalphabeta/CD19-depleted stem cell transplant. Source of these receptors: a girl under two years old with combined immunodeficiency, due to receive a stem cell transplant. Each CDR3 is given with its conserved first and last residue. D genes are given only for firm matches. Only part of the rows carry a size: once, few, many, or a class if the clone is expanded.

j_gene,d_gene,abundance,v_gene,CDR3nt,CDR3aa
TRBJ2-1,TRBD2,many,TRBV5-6,TGTGCCAGCAGCCCCGAACTAGCGGGAGGGCCCGGTGAGCAGTTCTTC,CASSPELAGGPGEQFF
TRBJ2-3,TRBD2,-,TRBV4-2,TGTGCCAGCAGCCAACGACTAGCGGGAGACACAGATACGCAGTATTTT,CASSQRLAGDTDTQYF
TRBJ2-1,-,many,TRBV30,TGTGCCTGGGCGGGGAATGAGCAGTTCTTC,CAWAGNEQFF
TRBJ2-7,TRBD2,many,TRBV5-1,TGCGCCAGCAGCTTAACTAGCGAAGCCTACGAGCAGTACTTC,CASSLTSEAYEQYF
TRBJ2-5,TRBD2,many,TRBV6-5,TGTGCCAGCAGTTACTCGGGAGGGGCCCAGACGACACAAGAGACCCAGTACTTC,CASSYSGGAQTTQETQYF
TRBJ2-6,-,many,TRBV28,TGTGCCAGCACCGGGCCTCCCGGGGCCAACGTCCTGACTTTC,CASTGPPGANVLTF
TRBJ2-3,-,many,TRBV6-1,TGTGCCAGCAGCCATAGGGTCTCCAACACAGATACGCAGTATTTT,CASSHRVSNTDTQYF
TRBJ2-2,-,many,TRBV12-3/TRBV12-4,TGTGCCAGCAGTTTAGGGTCAAGGGGACCGCTGTTTTTT,CASSLGSRGPLFF
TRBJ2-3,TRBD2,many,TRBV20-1,TGCAGTGATTCAGCGGGAAGCAAATTTGTAAGCACAGATACGCAGTATTTT,CSDSAGSKFVSTDTQYF
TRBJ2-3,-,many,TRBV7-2,TGTGCCAGCAGCTATGTGGACAGTTACACAGATACGCAGTATTTT,CASSYVDSYTDTQYF
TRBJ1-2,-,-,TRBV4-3,TGCGCCAGCAGTTACTATGAGGGCCGGGGGGCTAACTATGGCTACACCTTC,CASSYYEGRGANYGYTF
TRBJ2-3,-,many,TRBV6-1,TGTGCCAGCTCCCCTTACGTGGGGGCCCGCACAGATACGCAGTATTTT,CASSPYVGARTDTQYF
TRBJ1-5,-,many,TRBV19,TGTGCCAGTAAGGGGGACTACCTTGAAAATCAGCCCCAGCATTTT,CASKGDYLENQPQHF
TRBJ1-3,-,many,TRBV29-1,TGCAGCGTCGGGGGCAGTGGGGGAAACACCATATATTTT,CSVGGSGGNTIYF
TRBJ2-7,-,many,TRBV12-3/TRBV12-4,TGTGCCAGCAGTTTTGGGGGGAGGATGTCGTCCTACGAGCAGTACTTC,CASSFGGRMSSYEQYF
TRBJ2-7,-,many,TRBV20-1,TGCAGTGCGAGGGACACTCTGAGCTCCTACGAGCAGTACTTC,CSARDTLSSYEQYF
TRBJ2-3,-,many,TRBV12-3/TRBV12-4,TGTGCCAGCAGGCGATTTGACGATACGCAGTATTTT,CASRRFDDTQYF
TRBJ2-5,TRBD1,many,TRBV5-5,TGTGCCACCCGGCCCCGACAGGGGGAAGAGACCCAGTACTTC,CATRPRQGEETQYF
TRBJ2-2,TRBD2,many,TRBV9,TGTGCCAGCAGCGTGAGCGGGAGGGCCCGGCAGGCCGGGGAGCTGTTTTTT,CASSVSGRARQAGELFF
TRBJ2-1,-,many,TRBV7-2,TGTGCCAGCAGCTTAGCGGGGGCTGATGAGCAGTTCTTC,CASSLAGADEQFF
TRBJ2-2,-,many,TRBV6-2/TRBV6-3,TGTGCCAGCAGCCTACATGGGGTGGACGGGGAGCTGTTTTTT,CASSLHGVDGELFF
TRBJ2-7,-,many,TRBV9,TGTGCCAGCAGCGCTTCAGAGGACCACGAGCAGTACTTC,CASSASEDHEQYF
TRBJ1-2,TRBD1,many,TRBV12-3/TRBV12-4,TGTGCCAGCAGTAGGGGGCTGGCTGATGGCTACACCTTC,CASSRGLADGYTF
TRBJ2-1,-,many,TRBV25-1,TGTGCCAGCAGTGGAGACAGGTACTCCTACAATGAGCAGTTCTTC,CASSGDRYSYNEQFF
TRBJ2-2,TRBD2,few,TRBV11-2,TGTGCCAGCAGCTTAGAGTGGGGTCTAGCGGGAGAGACCGGGGAGCTGTTTTTT,CASSLEWGLAGETGELFF
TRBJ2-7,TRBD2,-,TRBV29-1,TGCAGCGTTGCTGCTAGCGGCCGGGGCGAGCAGTACTTC,CSVAASGRGEQYF
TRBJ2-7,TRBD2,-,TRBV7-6,TGTGCCAGCAGCCCCTCAGCGGGGGAGTTCTACGAGCAGTACTTC,CASSPSAGEFYEQYF
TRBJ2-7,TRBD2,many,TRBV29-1,TGCAGCGTCGTACTAGCGGAGTTTTACGAGCAGTACTTC,CSVVLAEFYEQYF
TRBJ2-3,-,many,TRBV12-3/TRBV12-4,TGTGCCAGCAGTAGGGGTAGTCTACCGGGCACAGATACGCAGTATTTT,CASSRGSLPGTDTQYF
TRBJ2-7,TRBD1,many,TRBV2,TGTGCCAGCAGGACCGGGACAGGCTACGAGCAGTACTTC,CASRTGTGYEQYF
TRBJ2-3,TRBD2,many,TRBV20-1,TGCAGTGCTATTTCGTCCATAGCGGGGGCCCTATTTAGCACAGATACGCAGTATTTT,CSAISSIAGALFSTDTQYF
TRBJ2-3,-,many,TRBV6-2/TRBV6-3,TGTGCCAGCAGTTATGGAGGGGGCGTTGATACGCAGTATTTT,CASSYGGGVDTQYF
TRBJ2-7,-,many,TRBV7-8,TGTGCCAGCAGGAATAGGGGGAGGGACTACGAGCAGTACTTC,CASRNRGRDYEQYF
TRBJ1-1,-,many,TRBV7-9,TGTGCCAGCAGCTTAGCGTCTGGGAACACTGAAGCTTTCTTT,CASSLASGNTEAFF
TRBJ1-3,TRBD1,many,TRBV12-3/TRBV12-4,TGTGCCAGCAGAGGCCTCAGGGGGCCCCTCGGAGGAAACACCATATATTTT,CASRGLRGPLGGNTIYF
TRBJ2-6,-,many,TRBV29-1,TGCAGCGTTTCATCTGGGGCCAACGTCCTGACTTTC,CSVSSGANVLTF
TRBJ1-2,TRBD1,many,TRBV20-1,TGCAGTGCTAGAGAACAGGGGGAGTATGGCTACACCTTC,CSAREQGEYGYTF
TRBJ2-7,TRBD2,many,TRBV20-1,TGCAGTGCTAGAGATGGAAGCGGGGGGGCCGCCTACGAGCAGTACTTC,CSARDGSGGAAYEQYF
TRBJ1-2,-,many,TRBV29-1,TGCAGCGTTGACCTCGACAGCTATGGCTACACCTTC,CSVDLDSYGYTF
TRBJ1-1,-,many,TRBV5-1,TGCGCCAGCAGCTTGGACGGGGGGGAGGACACTGAAGCTTTCTTT,CASSLDGGEDTEAFF
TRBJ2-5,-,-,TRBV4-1,TGCGCCAGCAGGCCTACACAAGTATCCGGGGCAGAGACCCAGTACTTC,CASRPTQVSGAETQYF
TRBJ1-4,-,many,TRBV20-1,TGCAGTGCTAGAGCATACGAAAAACTGTTTTTT,CSARAYEKLFF
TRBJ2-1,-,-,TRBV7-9,TGTGCCAGCAGCGATCCCAGGGGCCACAATGAGCAGTTCTTC,CASSDPRGHNEQFF
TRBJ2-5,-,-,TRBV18,TGTGCCAGCTCACCTTCCGAGACAGAAGAGACCCAGTACTTC,CASSPSETEETQYF
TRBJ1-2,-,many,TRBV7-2,TGTGCCAGCAGCTCATGGGACATCCATGGCTACACCTTC,CASSSWDIHGYTF
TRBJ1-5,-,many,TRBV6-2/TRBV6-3,TGTGCCAGCAGTTACAACTTTAATCAGCCCCAGCATTTT,CASSYNFNQPQHF
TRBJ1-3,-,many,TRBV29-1,TGCAGCGTTGTCCCAGGGGAAACCTCTGGAAACACCATATATTTT,CSVVPGETSGNTIYF
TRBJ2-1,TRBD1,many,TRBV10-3,TGTGCCATCACGAGGCTCTTCCCGGGACAGGCTTACAATGAGCAGTTCTTC,CAITRLFPGQAYNEQFF
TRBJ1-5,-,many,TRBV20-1,TGCAGTGCTCCCTCCAGGGCTACGGGTCAGCCCCAGCATTTT,CSAPSRATGQPQHF
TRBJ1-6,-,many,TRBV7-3,TGTGCCAGCAGCTCCCAAGGGGGAAATTCACCCCTCCACTTT,CASSSQGGNSPLHF
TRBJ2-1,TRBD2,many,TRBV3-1,TGTGCCAGCAGCCGGACCCCCTGGCGGGGGGGACACAATGAGCAGTTCTTC,CASSRTPWRGGHNEQFF
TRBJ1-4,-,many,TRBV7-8,TGTGCCAGCAGCTTACGCGGACAGTTCAGCGAAAAACTGTTTTTT,CASSLRGQFSEKLFF
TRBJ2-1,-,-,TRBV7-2,TGTGCCAGCAGCTTAGCGGGGTGCTCCTACAATGAGCAGTTCTTC,CASSLAGCSYNEQFF
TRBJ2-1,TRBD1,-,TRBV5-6,TGTGCCAGCAGAACTCCTACCGGGACAGGGAGGAATGAGCAGTTCTTC,CASRTPTGTGRNEQFF
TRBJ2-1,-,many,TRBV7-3,TGTGCCAGCAGCTTACAGGGAAAATCCTACAATGAGCAGTTCTTC,CASSLQGKSYNEQFF
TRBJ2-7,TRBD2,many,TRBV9,TGTGCCAGCAGCCCGAGGGACCCCGGGACACAGGGACTAGGGGTATCCTACGAGCAGTACTTC,CASSPRDPGTQGLGVSYEQYF